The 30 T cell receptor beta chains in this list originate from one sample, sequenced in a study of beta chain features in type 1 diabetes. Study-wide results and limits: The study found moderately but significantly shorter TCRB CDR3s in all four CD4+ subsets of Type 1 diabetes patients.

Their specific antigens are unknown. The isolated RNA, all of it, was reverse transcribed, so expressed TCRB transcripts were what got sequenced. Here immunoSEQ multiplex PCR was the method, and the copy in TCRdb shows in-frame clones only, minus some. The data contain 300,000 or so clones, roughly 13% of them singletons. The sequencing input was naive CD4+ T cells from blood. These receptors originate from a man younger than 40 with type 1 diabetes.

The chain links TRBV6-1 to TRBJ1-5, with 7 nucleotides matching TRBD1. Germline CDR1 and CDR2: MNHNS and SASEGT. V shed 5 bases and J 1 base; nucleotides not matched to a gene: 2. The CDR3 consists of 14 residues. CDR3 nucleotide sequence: TGTGCCAGCAGTATGACAGGGAGCAATCAGCCCCAGCATTTT. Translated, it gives CASSMTGSNQPQHF.

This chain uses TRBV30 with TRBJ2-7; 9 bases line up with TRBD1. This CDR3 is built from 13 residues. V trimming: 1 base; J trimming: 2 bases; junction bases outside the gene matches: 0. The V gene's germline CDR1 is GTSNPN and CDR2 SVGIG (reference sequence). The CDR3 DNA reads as TGTGCCTGGAGTGGGGACAGGGCCTACGAGCAGTACTTC. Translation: CAWSGDRAYEQYF. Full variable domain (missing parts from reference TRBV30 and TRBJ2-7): SQTIHQWPATLVQPVGSPLSLECTVEGTSNPNLYWYRQAAGRGLQLLFYSVGIGQISSEVPQNLSASRPQDRQFILSSKKLLLSDSGFYLCAWSGDRAYEQYFGPGTRLTVT.

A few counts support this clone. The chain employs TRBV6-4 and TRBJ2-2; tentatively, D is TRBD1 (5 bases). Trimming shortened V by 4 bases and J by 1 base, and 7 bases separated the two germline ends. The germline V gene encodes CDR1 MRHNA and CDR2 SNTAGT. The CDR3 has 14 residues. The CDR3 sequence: CASSVQENTGELFF. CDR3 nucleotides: TGTGCCAGCAGTGTACAGGAGAACACCGGGGAGCTGTTTTTT.

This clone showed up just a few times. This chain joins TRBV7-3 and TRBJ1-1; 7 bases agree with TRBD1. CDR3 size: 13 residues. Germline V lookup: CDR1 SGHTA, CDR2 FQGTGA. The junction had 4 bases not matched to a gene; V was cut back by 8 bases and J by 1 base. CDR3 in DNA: TGTGCCAGCGCGCGGACAGGGAACACTGAAGCTTTCTTT. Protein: CASARTGNTEAFF. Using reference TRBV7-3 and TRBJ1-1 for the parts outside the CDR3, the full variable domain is GAGVSQTPSNKVTEKGKYVELRCDPISGHTALYWYRQSLGQGPEFLIYFQGTGAADDSGLPNDRFFAVRPEGSVSTLKIQRTERGDSAVYLCASARTGNTEAFFGQGTRLTVV.

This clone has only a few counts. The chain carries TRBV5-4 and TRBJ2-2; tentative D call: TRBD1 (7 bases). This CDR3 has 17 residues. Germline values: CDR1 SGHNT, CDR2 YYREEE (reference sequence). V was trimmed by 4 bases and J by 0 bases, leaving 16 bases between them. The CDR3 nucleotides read TGTGCCAGCAGCCCAGGGGGGACAGCCGCGAACACCGGGGAGCTGTTTTTT. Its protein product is CASSPGGTAANTGELFF.

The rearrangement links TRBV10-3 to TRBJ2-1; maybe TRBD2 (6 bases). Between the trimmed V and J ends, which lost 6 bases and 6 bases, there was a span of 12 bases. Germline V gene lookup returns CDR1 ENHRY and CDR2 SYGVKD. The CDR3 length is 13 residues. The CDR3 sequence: CAIRVNGGNEQFF. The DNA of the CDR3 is TGTGCCATCAGGGTTAACGGGGGCAATGAGCAGTTCTTC.

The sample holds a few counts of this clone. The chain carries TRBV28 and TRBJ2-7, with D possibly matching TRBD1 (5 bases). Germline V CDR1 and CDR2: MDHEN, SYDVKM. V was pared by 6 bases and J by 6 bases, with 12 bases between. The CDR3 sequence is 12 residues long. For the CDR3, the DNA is TGTGCCAGCAGCCCACAGGTTGGCGAGCAGTACTTC. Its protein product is CASSPQVGEQYF.

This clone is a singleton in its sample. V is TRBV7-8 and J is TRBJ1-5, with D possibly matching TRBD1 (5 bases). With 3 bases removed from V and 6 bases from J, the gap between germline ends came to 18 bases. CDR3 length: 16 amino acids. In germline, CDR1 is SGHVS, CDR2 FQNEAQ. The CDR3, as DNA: TGTGCCAGCAGCTTTTCTGTAGCCCGGGGGAGTCAGCCCCAGCATTTT. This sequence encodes CASSFSVARGSQPQHF.

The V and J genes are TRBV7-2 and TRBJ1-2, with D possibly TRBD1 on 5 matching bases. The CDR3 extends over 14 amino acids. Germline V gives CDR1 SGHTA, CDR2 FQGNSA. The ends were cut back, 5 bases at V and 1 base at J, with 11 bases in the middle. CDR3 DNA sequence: TGTGCCAGCAGCCACGACAGTTTTAACTATGGCTACACCTTC. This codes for CASSHDSFNYGYTF. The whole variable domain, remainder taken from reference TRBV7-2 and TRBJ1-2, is GAGVSQSPSNKVTEKGKDVELRCDPISGHTALYWYRQSLGQGLEFLIYFQGNSAPDKSGLPSDRFSAERTGGSVSTLTIQRTQQEDSAVYLCASSHDSFNYGYTFGSGTRLTVV.

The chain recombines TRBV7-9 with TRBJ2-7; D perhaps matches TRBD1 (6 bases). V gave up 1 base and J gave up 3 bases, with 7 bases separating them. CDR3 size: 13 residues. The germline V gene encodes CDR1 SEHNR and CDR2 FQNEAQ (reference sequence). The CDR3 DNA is TGTGCCAGCAGCTTAGAGGACAGCTACGAGCAGTACTTC. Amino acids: CASSLEDSYEQYF.

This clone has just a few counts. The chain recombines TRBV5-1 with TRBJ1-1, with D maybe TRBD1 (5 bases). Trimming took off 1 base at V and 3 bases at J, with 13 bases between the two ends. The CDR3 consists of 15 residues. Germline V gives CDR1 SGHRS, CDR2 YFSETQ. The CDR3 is CASSLNGGSDTEAFF. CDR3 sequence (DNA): TGCGCCAGCAGCTTGAACGGGGGTAGCGACACTGAAGCTTTCTTT. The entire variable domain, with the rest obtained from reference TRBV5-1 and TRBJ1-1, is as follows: KAGVTQTPRYLIKTRGQQVTLSCSPISGHRSVSWYQQTPGQGLQFLFEYFSETQRNKGNFPGRFSGRQFSNSRSEMNVSTLELGDSALYLCASSLNGGSDTEAFFGQGTRLTVV.

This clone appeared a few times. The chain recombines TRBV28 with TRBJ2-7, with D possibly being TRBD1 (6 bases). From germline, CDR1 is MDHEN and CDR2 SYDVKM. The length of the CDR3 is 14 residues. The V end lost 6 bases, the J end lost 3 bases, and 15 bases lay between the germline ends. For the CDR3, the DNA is TGTGCCAGCAGAACCCCACAGGGTTACTACGAGCAGTACTTC. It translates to CASRTPQGYYEQYF.

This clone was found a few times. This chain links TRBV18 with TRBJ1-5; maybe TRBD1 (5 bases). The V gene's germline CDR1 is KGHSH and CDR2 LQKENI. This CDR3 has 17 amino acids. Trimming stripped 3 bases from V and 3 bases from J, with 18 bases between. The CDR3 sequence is CASSPGGADLFNQPQHF. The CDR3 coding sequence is TGTGCCAGCTCACCGGGAGGGGCCGACTTGTTCAATCAGCCCCAGCATTTT.

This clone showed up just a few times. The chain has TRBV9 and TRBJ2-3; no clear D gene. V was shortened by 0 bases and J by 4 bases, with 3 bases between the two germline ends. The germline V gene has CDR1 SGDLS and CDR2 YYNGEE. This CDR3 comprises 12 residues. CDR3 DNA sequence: TGTGCCAGCAGCGTAGTCGCAGATACGCAGTATTTT. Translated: CASSVVADTQYF.

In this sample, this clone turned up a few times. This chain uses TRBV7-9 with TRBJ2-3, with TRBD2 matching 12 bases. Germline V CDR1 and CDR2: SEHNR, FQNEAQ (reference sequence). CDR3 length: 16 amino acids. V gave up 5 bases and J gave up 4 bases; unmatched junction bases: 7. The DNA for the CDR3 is TGTGCCAGCAGCCCAGGACTAGCGGGACACGCAGATACGCAGTATTTT. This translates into CASSPGLAGHADTQYF.

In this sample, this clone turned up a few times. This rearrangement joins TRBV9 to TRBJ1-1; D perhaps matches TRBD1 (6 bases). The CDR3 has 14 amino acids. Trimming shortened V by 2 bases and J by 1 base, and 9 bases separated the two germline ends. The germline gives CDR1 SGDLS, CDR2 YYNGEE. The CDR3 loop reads CASSVQGRNTEAFF. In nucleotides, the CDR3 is TGTGCCAGCAGCGTCCAGGGGCGGAACACTGAAGCTTTCTTT.

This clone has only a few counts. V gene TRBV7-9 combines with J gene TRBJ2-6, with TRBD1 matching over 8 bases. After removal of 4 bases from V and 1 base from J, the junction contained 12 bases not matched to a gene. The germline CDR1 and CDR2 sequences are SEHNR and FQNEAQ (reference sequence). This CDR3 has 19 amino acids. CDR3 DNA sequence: TGTGCCAGCAGCTCCCCCACCGGCAGGGGGCCATCTGGGGCCAACGTCCTGACTTTC. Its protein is CASSSPTGRGPSGANVLTF.

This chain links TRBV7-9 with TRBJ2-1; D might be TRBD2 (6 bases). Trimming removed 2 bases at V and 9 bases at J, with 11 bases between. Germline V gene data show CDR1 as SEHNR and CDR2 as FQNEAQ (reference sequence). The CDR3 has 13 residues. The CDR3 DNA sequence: TGTGCCAGCAGCTTACCTCCCGGGGGTGAGCAGTTCTTC. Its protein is CASSLPPGGEQFF.

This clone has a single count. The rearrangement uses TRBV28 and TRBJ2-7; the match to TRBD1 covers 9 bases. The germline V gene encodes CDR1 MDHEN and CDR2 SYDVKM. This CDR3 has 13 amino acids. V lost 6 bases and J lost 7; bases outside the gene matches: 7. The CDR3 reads CASSRDRVTEQYF. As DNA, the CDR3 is TGTGCCAGCAGCCGGGACAGGGTAACGGAGCAGTACTTC.

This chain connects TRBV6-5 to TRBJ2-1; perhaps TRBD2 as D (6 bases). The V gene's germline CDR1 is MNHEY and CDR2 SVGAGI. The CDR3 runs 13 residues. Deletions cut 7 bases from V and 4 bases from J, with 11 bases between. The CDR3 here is CASTQRVYNEQFF. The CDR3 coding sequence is TGTGCCAGCACTCAGCGGGTATACAATGAGCAGTTCTTC.

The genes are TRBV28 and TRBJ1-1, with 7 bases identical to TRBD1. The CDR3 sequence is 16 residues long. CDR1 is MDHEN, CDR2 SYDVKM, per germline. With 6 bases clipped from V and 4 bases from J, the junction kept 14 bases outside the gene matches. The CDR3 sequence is CASSRNEGAWGTEAFF. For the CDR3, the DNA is TGTGCCAGCAGCCGAAATGAGGGGGCGTGGGGCACTGAAGCTTTCTTT.

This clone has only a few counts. CDR3 amino acids: CASTLRGSEAFF. The CDR3 DNA reads TGTGCCAGTACCCTCAGGGGTAGCGAAGCTTTCTTT. The J gene is TRBJ1-1, the V gene TRBV19, with a weak D call TRBD1 (6 bases). The germline CDR1 and CDR2 sequences are LNHDA and SQIVND (reference sequence). This CDR3 comprises 12 residues. Trimming took 7 bases from V and 8 from J, leaving 14 bases between them.

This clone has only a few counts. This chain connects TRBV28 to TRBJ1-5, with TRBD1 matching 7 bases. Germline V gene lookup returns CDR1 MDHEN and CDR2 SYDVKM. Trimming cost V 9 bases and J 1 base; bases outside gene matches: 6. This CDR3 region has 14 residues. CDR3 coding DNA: TGTGCCAGTACAAGGGGGCTGAGCAATCAGCCCCAGCATTTT. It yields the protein CASTRGLSNQPQHF.

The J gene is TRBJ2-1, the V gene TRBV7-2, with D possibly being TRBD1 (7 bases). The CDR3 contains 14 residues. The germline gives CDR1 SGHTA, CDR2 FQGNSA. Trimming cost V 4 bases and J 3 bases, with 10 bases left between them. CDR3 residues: CASSSGGIYNEQFF. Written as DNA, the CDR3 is TGTGCCAGCAGCTCAGGGGGGATCTACAATGAGCAGTTCTTC.

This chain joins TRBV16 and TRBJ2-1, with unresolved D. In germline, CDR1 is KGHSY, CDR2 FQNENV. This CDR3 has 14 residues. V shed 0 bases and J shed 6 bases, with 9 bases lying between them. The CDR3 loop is CASSQSSPFNEQFF. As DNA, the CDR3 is TGTGCCAGCAGCCAATCGTCCCCCTTCAATGAGCAGTTCTTC.

CDR3 nucleotide sequence: TGTGCCTGGAGTATAACAGCGGTTAGCACAGATACGCAGTATTTT. Protein sequence: CAWSITAVSTDTQYF. The chain joins TRBV30 to TRBJ2-3, with D possibly being TRBD2 (5 bases). Germline values: CDR1 GTSNPN, CDR2 SVGIG (reference sequence). V lost 2 bases and J lost 0, with 12 bases in between. CDR3 length: 15 amino acids.

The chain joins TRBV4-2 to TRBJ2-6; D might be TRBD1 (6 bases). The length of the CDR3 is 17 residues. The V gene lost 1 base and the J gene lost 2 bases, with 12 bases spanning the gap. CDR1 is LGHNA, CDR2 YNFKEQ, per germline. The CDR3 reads CASSQVGGPTGANVLTF. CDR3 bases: TGTGCCAGCAGCCAAGTTGGGGGCCCAACTGGGGCCAACGTCCTGACTTTC.

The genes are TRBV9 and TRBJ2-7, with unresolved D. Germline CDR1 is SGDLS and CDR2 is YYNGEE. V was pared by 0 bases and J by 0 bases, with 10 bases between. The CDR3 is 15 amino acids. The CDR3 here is CASSVDPSSSYEQYF. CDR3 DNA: TGTGCCAGCAGCGTAGACCCCTCTAGCTCCTACGAGCAGTACTTC. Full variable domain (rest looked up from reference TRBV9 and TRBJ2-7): DSGVTQTPKHLITATGQRVTLRCSPRSGDLSVYWYQQSLDQGLQFLIQYYNGEERAKGNILERFSAQQFPDLHSELNLSSLELGDSALYFCASSVDPSSSYEQYFGPGTRLTVT.

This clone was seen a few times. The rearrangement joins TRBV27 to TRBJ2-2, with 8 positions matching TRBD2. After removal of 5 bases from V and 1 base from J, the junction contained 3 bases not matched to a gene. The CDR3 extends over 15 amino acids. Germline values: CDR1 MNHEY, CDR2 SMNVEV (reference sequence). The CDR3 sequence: CASSPSGRNTGELFF. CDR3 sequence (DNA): TGTGCCAGCAGTCCCAGCGGGAGGAACACCGGGGAGCTGTTTTTT.

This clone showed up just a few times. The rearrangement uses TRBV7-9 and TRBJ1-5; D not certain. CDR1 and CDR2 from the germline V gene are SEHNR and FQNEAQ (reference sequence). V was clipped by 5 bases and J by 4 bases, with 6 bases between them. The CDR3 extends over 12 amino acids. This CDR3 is CASSAQNQPQHF. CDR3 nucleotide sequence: TGTGCCAGCAGCGCCCAGAATCAGCCCCAGCATTTT. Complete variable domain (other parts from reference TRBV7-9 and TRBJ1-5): DTGVSQNPRHKITKRGQNVTFRCDPISEHNRLYWYRQTLGQGPEFLTYFQNEAQLEKSRLLSDRFSAERPKGSFSTLEIQRTEQGDSAMYLCASSAQNQPQHFGDGTRLSIL.